This TCR beta chain was retrieved from a study of blood T cell dynamics during melanoma immunotherapy. This CDR3 comprises 15 residues. CDR1 is MGHRA, CDR2 YSYEKL, per germline. Trimming cost V 0 bases and J 2 bases, with 10 bases left between them. Time point reported: week 3, after first cycle of checkpoint inhibitor. Profiled with immunoSEQ multiplex PCR; TCRdb holds only in-frame clones, not every one. The sample yields more than 13,000 clones, roughly 92% seen once. The chain recombines TRBV4-1 with TRBJ1-1; D is undetermined. This clonotype was sampled from a human donor with melanoma. This material consisted of blood, taken from a patient treated with checkpoint blockade. Here the CDR3 DNA reads TGCGCCAGCAGCCAAGAAGGAAAGACAAACACTGAAGCTTTCTTT. It is translated as CASSQEGKTNTEAFF.